These 7 T cell receptor beta chains were all obtained from the same sample, sequenced in a study of cytomegalovirus exposure and HLA in healthy donors. This PCR relied on a set of 60 Vbeta primers and 13 Jbeta primers. Clones were read by immunoSEQ multiplex PCR, and TCRdb kept only the in-frame ones, dropping some. The sample records 140,000 to 150,000 clones, about 85% being singletons. The sequenced material came from PBMCs. The receptor source for this set is a boy younger than 10 in good health and CMV-seronegative.

This clone was seen only once. The chain recombines TRBV7-3 with TRBJ2-5; the D gene is possibly TRBD2 (6 bases). CDR1 is SGHTA and CDR2 is FQGTGA in the germline V gene. Deletions cut 4 bases from V and 7 bases from J, with 16 bases between. The CDR3 sequence is 14 residues long. CDR3 loop: CASSSIGTSGTQYF. CDR3 DNA sequence: TGTGCCAGCAGCTCAATAGGGACTTCGGGGACCCAGTACTTC.

This clone has more than one count but fewer than ten. This sequence joins TRBV7-6 and TRBJ2-7; no clear D. The germline V gene encodes CDR1 SGHVS and CDR2 FNYEAQ. Trimming removed 1 base at V and 6 bases at J, with 25 bases between. This CDR3 has 18 amino acids. This CDR3 reads CASSLVLSGGRRFGEQYF. CDR3 in DNA: TGTGCCAGCAGCTTAGTTCTTTCAGGTGGTAGAAGGTTCGGCGAGCAGTACTTC.

The gene calls are TRBV4-3 and TRBJ2-3; TRBD2 is a possible D gene (6 bases). The CDR3 covers 13 residues. Looked up from germline, CDR1 is LGHNA and CDR2 is YSLEER. Trimming pared 4 bases from V and 14 bases from J, leaving 19 bases between. The CDR3 bases are TGCGCCAGCAGCCTATCCACGGGAGACCCGACGTATTTT. This translates into CASSLSTGDPTYF.

The rearrangement uses TRBV28 and TRBJ1-1; D gene ambiguous. This CDR3 contains 13 residues. Germline values: CDR1 MDHEN, CDR2 SYDVKM. With 7 bases removed from V and 11 bases from J, the gap between germline ends came to 20 bases. CDR3 sequence (DNA): TGTGCCAGCACCCCGATCTCAAGGAGCGGGGCTTTCTTT. Encoded protein: CASTPISRSGAFF.

This clone was recorded only once. Written as DNA, the CDR3 is TGTGCCAGCAGCCCCCAGCGGGGGGGCACCGGGGAGCTGTTTTTT. Amino acids: CASSPQRGGTGELFF. V usage is TRBV9 and J usage is TRBJ2-2; 10 bases match TRBD2. CDR3 length: 15 amino acids. J was trimmed by 4 bases and V by 4 bases; bases with no gene match: 4. The germline CDR1 and CDR2 sequences are SGDLS and YYNGEE.

The rearrangement joins TRBV14 to TRBJ1-2; TRBD1 matches 9 bases. V shed 3 bases and J 2 bases; nucleotides not matched to a gene: 7. CDR3 length: 16 residues. CDR1 is SGHDN, CDR2 FVKESK, per germline. The CDR3 loop reads CASSHRTGVLNYGYTF. The CDR3, as DNA: TGTGCCAGCAGCCACCGGACAGGGGTCCTCAACTATGGCTACACCTTC.

V is TRBV5-6 and J is TRBJ1-1; possibly TRBD1 for D (5 bases). With 3 bases removed from V and 6 bases from J, the gap between germline ends came to 18 bases. The CDR3 covers 15 residues. Germline V CDR1 and CDR2: SGHDT, YYEEEE. CDR3 DNA sequence: TGTGCCAGCAGCTCTATCCAAGCAGGGCTCTCTGAAGCTTTCTTT. This sequence encodes CASSSIQAGLSEAFF.